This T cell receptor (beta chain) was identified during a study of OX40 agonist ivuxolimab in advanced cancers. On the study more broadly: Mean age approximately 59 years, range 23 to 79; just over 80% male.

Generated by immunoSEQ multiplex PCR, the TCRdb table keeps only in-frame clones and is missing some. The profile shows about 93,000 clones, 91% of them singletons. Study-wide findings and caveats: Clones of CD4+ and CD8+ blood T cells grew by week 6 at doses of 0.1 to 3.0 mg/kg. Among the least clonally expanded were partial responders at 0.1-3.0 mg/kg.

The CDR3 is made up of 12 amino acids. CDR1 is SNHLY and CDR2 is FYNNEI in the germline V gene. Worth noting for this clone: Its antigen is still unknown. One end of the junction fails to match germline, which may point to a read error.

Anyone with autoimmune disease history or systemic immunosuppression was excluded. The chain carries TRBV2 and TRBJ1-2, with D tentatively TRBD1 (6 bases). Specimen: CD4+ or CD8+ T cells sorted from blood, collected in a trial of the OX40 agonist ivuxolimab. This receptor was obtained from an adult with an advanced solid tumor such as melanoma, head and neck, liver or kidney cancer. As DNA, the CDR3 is TGTGCCGGCAGGGACACCAACTATGGCTACACCTTC. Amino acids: CAGRDTNYGYTF.